These T cell receptor beta chains were read from a single sample in a study of OX40 agonist ivuxolimab in advanced cancers. Assay used: immunoSEQ multiplex PCR; TCRdb lists only in-frame clones, some missing. The sample has approximately 70,000 clones, 86% seen once. Here the sequenced sample was CD4+ or CD8+ T cells sorted from blood, taken in a trial of the OX40 agonist ivuxolimab. These receptor sequences come from an adult with an advanced solid tumor such as melanoma, head and neck, liver or kidney cancer. Both conserved end residues are part of each CDR3. A D gene is named only where the DNA matches it firmly. Rows may omit the clone size; those that give it use once, few, many or a size class.

d_call: NA; j_call: TRBJ2-7; v_call: TRBV25-1; clone_size: once; cdr3_nt: TGTGCCAGCAGGGACAGATTCTACGAGCAGTACTTC; cdr3_aa: CASRDRFYEQYF
d_call: NA; j_call: TRBJ1-1; v_call: TRBV6-5; clone_size: NA; cdr3_nt: TGTGCCAGCAGTTACTCGACCTATGCCACTGAAGCTTTCTTT; cdr3_aa: CASSYSTYATEAFF
d_call: NA; j_call: TRBJ2-1; v_call: TRBV12-5; clone_size: NA; cdr3_nt: TGTGCTAGTGTGGGGCAGAGCTCCTACAATGAGCAGTTCTTC; cdr3_aa: CASVGQSSYNEQFF
d_call: NA; j_call: TRBJ2-4; v_call: TRBV27; clone_size: NA; cdr3_nt: TGTGCCAGCAGCCACTTATCGGGCGGTGCCAAAAACATTCAGTACTTC; cdr3_aa: CASSHLSGGAKNIQYF
d_call: TRBD1; j_call: TRBJ1-2; v_call: TRBV6-1; clone_size: once; cdr3_nt: TGTGCCAGCAGTGAAGAGTTGTTGGCAGGGGGCTTTTTTGGTGGCTACACCTTC; cdr3_aa: CASSEELLAGGFFGGYTF
d_call: NA; j_call: TRBJ1-1; v_call: TRBV2; clone_size: NA; cdr3_nt: TGTGCCAGCAGTATGGGGGGGACTGAAGCTTTCTTT; cdr3_aa: CASSMGGTEAFF
d_call: NA; j_call: TRBJ1-1; v_call: TRBV10-3; clone_size: NA; cdr3_nt: TGTGCCATCAGTGAGTCCAGGGGCCCGAACACTGAAGCTTTCTTT; cdr3_aa: CAISESRGPNTEAFF
d_call: TRBD2; j_call: TRBJ2-7; v_call: TRBV6-1; clone_size: NA; cdr3_nt: TGTGCCAGCAGTGAAGGGGGCGGGAGCTACGAGCAGTACTTC; cdr3_aa: CASSEGGGSYEQYF
d_call: NA; j_call: TRBJ2-1; v_call: TRBV4-3; clone_size: NA; cdr3_nt: TGCGCCAGCAGCCAAGATGGGGGTCCGGACAGCAGCTACAATGAGCAGTTCTTC; cdr3_aa: CASSQDGGPDSSYNEQFF
d_call: TRBD2; j_call: TRBJ2-3; v_call: TRBV5-1; clone_size: few; cdr3_nt: TGCGCCAGCAGCCGAATCCCGGGGGGGAGCACAGATACGCAGTATTTT; cdr3_aa: CASSRIPGGSTDTQYF
d_call: NA; j_call: TRBJ1-1; v_call: TRBV29-1; clone_size: NA; cdr3_nt: TGCAGCGCTCGCAAGGACGCTCTGACCACTGAAGCTTTCTTT; cdr3_aa: CSARKDALTTEAFF
d_call: TRBD1; j_call: TRBJ1-1; v_call: TRBV5-1; clone_size: NA; cdr3_nt: TGCGCCAGCAGCTTACAGACAGGGTCAATGAACACTGAAGCTTTCTTT; cdr3_aa: CASSLQTGSMNTEAFF
d_call: NA; j_call: TRBJ2-5; v_call: TRBV4-3; clone_size: NA; cdr3_nt: TGCGCCAGCAGCCAAGATGTCCAAACCCTTGGAGAGACCCAGTACTTC; cdr3_aa: CASSQDVQTLGETQYF
d_call: TRBD2; j_call: TRBJ2-7; v_call: TRBV29-1; clone_size: few; cdr3_nt: TGCAGCGTTGACACCGGCGGGAGCTCCTACGAGCAGTACTTC; cdr3_aa: CSVDTGGSSYEQYF
d_call: NA; j_call: TRBJ1-2; v_call: TRBV5-1; clone_size: NA; cdr3_nt: TGCGCCAGCAGCTTCGAGGTTAACTATGGCTACACCTTC; cdr3_aa: CASSFEVNYGYTF
d_call: NA; j_call: TRBJ2-3; v_call: TRBV2; clone_size: NA; cdr3_nt: TGTGCCAGCTCCTTGGGGGCAGTCACAGATACGCAGTATTTT; cdr3_aa: CASSLGAVTDTQYF
d_call: TRBD1; j_call: TRBJ1-6; v_call: TRBV30; clone_size: NA; cdr3_nt: TGTGCCTGGAGCAACAGGGGCTTTAGCTCCTATAATTCACCCCTCCACTTT; cdr3_aa: CAWSNRGFSSYNSPLHF
d_call: NA; j_call: TRBJ2-5; v_call: TRBV30; clone_size: NA; cdr3_nt: TGTGCCTGGAGTCCGACATTTCGGGAGACCCAGTACTTC; cdr3_aa: CAWSPTFRETQYF
d_call: NA; j_call: TRBJ2-6; v_call: TRBV5-4; clone_size: NA; cdr3_nt: TGTGCCAGCAGCCCCTTCTCTGGGGCCAACGTCCTGACTTTC; cdr3_aa: CASSPFSGANVLTF
d_call: NA; j_call: TRBJ1-1; v_call: TRBV28; clone_size: NA; cdr3_nt: TGTGCCAGCAGTTTATCTGGGAACACTGAAGCTTTCTTT; cdr3_aa: CASSLSGNTEAFF
d_call: NA; j_call: TRBJ1-1; v_call: TRBV7-9; clone_size: NA; cdr3_nt: TGTGCCAGCAGCTTCAAGGGGGGCACTGAAGCTTTCTTT; cdr3_aa: CASSFKGGTEAFF
d_call: NA; j_call: TRBJ1-6; v_call: TRBV28; clone_size: once; cdr3_nt: TGTGCCAGCAGACAACGGGACATCAACTCACCCCTCCACTTT; cdr3_aa: CASRQRDINSPLHF
d_call: NA; j_call: TRBJ1-2; v_call: TRBV5-1; clone_size: NA; cdr3_nt: TGCGCCAGCAGCTTGGCTATCGACAACTTGGGCTACACCTTC; cdr3_aa: CASSLAIDNLGYTF
d_call: NA; j_call: TRBJ1-2; v_call: TRBV6-1; clone_size: NA; cdr3_nt: TGTGCCAGCAGGAAAGGTAGCGAACAGAGCGGCTACACCTTC; cdr3_aa: CASRKGSEQSGYTF
d_call: NA; j_call: TRBJ1-3; v_call: TRBV25-1; clone_size: NA; cdr3_nt: TGTGCCAGCAGTGACCCCCGAGGCTCTGGAAACACCATATATTTT; cdr3_aa: CASSDPRGSGNTIYF
d_call: NA; j_call: TRBJ1-6; v_call: TRBV28; clone_size: NA; cdr3_nt: TGTGCCAGCAGTGGCAGCTCCTATAATTCACCCCTCCACTTT; cdr3_aa: CASSGSSYNSPLHF
d_call: NA; j_call: TRBJ2-2; v_call: TRBV5-1; clone_size: NA; cdr3_nt: TGCGCCAGCAGCTTGTTGGGAAACACCGGGGAGCTGTTTTTT; cdr3_aa: CASSLLGNTGELFF
d_call: NA; j_call: TRBJ2-5; v_call: TRBV7-2; clone_size: few; cdr3_nt: TGTGCCAGCAGCTTTAGGGGCCCTCAAGAGACCCAGTACTTC; cdr3_aa: CASSFRGPQETQYF
d_call: NA; j_call: TRBJ2-3; v_call: TRBV5-4; clone_size: NA; cdr3_nt: TGTGCCAGCAGCTTACAGGGTAAAGATACGCAGTATTTT; cdr3_aa: CASSLQGKDTQYF
d_call: TRBD1; j_call: TRBJ1-5; v_call: TRBV5-1; clone_size: NA; cdr3_nt: TGCGCCAGCAGTCTGACAGGGGGACCAAATCAGCCCCAGCATTTT; cdr3_aa: CASSLTGGPNQPQHF
d_call: NA; j_call: TRBJ1-1; v_call: TRBV5-1; clone_size: NA; cdr3_nt: TGCGCCAGCAGCACCAGGGGAAGGGACACTGAAGCTTTCTTT; cdr3_aa: CASSTRGRDTEAFF
d_call: NA; j_call: TRBJ1-4; v_call: TRBV29-1; clone_size: NA; cdr3_nt: TGCAGCGTTGGGGCGGGGAGCGGTTACGAAAAACTGTTTTTT; cdr3_aa: CSVGAGSGYEKLFF
d_call: NA; j_call: TRBJ2-2; v_call: TRBV28; clone_size: NA; cdr3_nt: TGTGCCAGCAGTTTATTTGGGCACCTCACCGGGGAGCTGTTTTTT; cdr3_aa: CASSLFGHLTGELFF
d_call: NA; j_call: TRBJ1-1; v_call: TRBV5-1; clone_size: NA; cdr3_nt: TGCGCCAGCAGCTTGACAGCAACCAGAAACACTGAAGCTTTCTTT; cdr3_aa: CASSLTATRNTEAFF
d_call: TRBD2; j_call: TRBJ2-5; v_call: TRBV5-3; clone_size: few; cdr3_nt: TGTGCCAGAAGCCGTTTACCGGGACTAGCGGGGGGCCTGGAGACCCAGTACTTC; cdr3_aa: CARSRLPGLAGGLETQYF
d_call: NA; j_call: TRBJ1-4; v_call: TRBV30; clone_size: NA; cdr3_nt: TGTGCCTGGGGGTCGGGAGGCGAAAAACTGTTTTTT; cdr3_aa: CAWGSGGEKLFF
d_call: NA; j_call: TRBJ2-4; v_call: TRBV7-2; clone_size: NA; cdr3_nt: TGTGCCAGCAGCTTAGGGCACAGGGCGGACATTCAGTACTTC; cdr3_aa: CASSLGHRADIQYF
d_call: TRBD1; j_call: TRBJ2-7; v_call: TRBV7-9; clone_size: NA; cdr3_nt: TGTGCCAGCAGCCACAGGACAGGGGGCTTCTACGAGCAGTACTTC; cdr3_aa: CASSHRTGGFYEQYF
d_call: TRBD1; j_call: TRBJ1-2; v_call: TRBV11-2; clone_size: NA; cdr3_nt: TGTGCCAGCAGCCCGATCCGGGACAGACGCCTATGGGGCTACACCTTC; cdr3_aa: CASSPIRDRRLWGYTF
d_call: TRBD1; j_call: TRBJ2-1; v_call: TRBV11-1; clone_size: NA; cdr3_nt: TGTGCCAGCAGCCCGGGAGACAGGGGTGAGGTCGATGAGCAGTTCTTC; cdr3_aa: CASSPGDRGEVDEQFF
d_call: NA; j_call: TRBJ1-3; v_call: TRBV28; clone_size: NA; cdr3_nt: TGTGCCAGCAGTTTACAGGGGGGAAACACCATATATTTT; cdr3_aa: CASSLQGGNTIYF
d_call: TRBD1; j_call: TRBJ1-2; v_call: TRBV27; clone_size: NA; cdr3_nt: TGTGCCAGCAGTTTAGCCCCAGGGGGTCCTAACTATGGCTACACCTTC; cdr3_aa: CASSLAPGGPNYGYTF